This record looks at one T cell receptor (beta chain) sequence and its context. With 60 Vbeta and 13 Jbeta primers, the PCR was carried out. Assay used: immunoSEQ multiplex PCR; TCRdb lists only in-frame clones, some missing. The sample lists around 170,000 clones, roughly 75% occurring once. The data were obtained in a study of cytomegalovirus exposure and HLA in healthy donors. The specimen sequenced was PBMCs. The source is a woman aged 50 to 60 in good health and CMV-seropositive.

CDR3 nucleotide sequence: TGTGCCAGCAGCTCGCAGGCTCTCTTAGTCGATGAGCAGTTCTTC. Translated: CASSSQALLVDEQFF. The chain has TRBV7-9 and TRBJ2-1; D remains unclear. CDR3 length equals 15 residues. V was shortened by 4 bases and J by 8 bases, with 18 bases between the two germline ends. Germline V lookup: CDR1 SEHNR, CDR2 FQNEAQ (reference sequence).